This is a list of T cell receptor beta chains from one sample in a study of a mutant IDH1 vaccine in newly diagnosed glioma. Which antigens these TCRs recognize remains unknown. Sequencing was performed with immunoSEQ multiplex PCR; in TCRdb, only in-frame clones are kept and a portion is missing. The table records 39,000 or so clones, about 80% of them present only once. The sample here was PBMCs, taken from a glioma patient whose treatment included an IDH1 peptide vaccine. These receptors came from a man aged 40-50 years with glioma. CDR3s include the opening cysteine and the closing phenylalanine or tryptophan. The D gene is left open where the match is weak. Only part of the rows carry a size: once, few, many, or a class if the clone is expanded.

v_call,clone_size,d_call,j_call,cdr3_aa,cdr3_nt
TRBV5-1,.,.,TRBJ2-7,CASSVTSRGAGYEQYF,TGCGCCAGCAGCGTCACATCCAGGGGCGCGGGCTACGAGCAGTACTTC
TRBV4-1,.,.,TRBJ2-1,CASSQVTGGGEQFF,TGCGCCAGCAGCCAAGTCACTGGGGGCGGTGAGCAGTTCTTC
TRBV6-5,.,.,TRBJ1-1,CASSSNRASTEAFF,TGTGCCAGCAGTTCGAACAGGGCGTCCACTGAAGCTTTCTTT
TRBV4-1,.,.,TRBJ2-3,CASSQDSRFHTDTQYF,TGCGCCAGCAGCCAAGATTCCCGTTTTCACACAGATACGCAGTATTTT
TRBV30,.,.,TRBJ2-7,CAWRSVSYEQYF,TGTGCCTGGAGATCCGTTTCCTACGAGCAGTACTTC
TRBV30,.,.,TRBJ1-1,CAWSDTVGEAFF,TGTGCCTGGAGTGATACAGTGGGTGAAGCTTTCTTT
TRBV5-6,.,.,TRBJ1-5,CASSLAGGEAQHF,TGTGCCAGCAGCTTGGCCGGGGGCGAGGCCCAGCATTTT
TRBV6-4,few,.,TRBJ1-1,CASSADRYGVNAEAFF,TGTGCCAGCAGCGCCGACCGATACGGGGTTAACGCTGAAGCTTTCTTT
TRBV2,once,.,TRBJ2-6,CASSESDREASGANVLTF,TGTGCCAGCAGTGAAAGTGACAGAGAGGCGTCTGGGGCCAACGTCCTGACTTTC
TRBV2,.,TRBD1,TRBJ1-6,CASSDIPGQAGNSPLHF,TGTGCCAGCAGCGATATACCAGGACAGGCGGGTAATTCACCCCTCCACTTT
TRBV10-1,few,.,TRBJ1-3,CASQTGTVSGNTIYF,TGCGCCAGCCAGACCGGGACCGTCTCTGGAAACACCATATATTTT
TRBV6-5,.,.,TRBJ2-5,CASTYRETQYF,TGTGCCAGCACCTACCGAGAGACCCAGTACTTC
TRBV21-1,.,.,TRBJ2-5,CASSKDRNQETQYF,TGTGCCAGCAGCAAAGATAGGAATCAAGAGACCCAGTACTTC
TRBV19,.,.,TRBJ1-2,CASSIQGKDLNFYGYTF,TGTGCCAGTAGTATACAGGGGAAGGACTTGAATTTCTATGGCTACACCTTC
TRBV27,.,TRBD1,TRBJ1-2,CASSYSRTGVYGYTF,TGTGCCAGCAGTTATTCCCGGACAGGGGTATATGGCTACACCTTC
TRBV19,.,.,TRBJ1-2,CATTSGSAIDYGYTF,TGTGCCACTACTTCCGGGTCAGCTATTGACTATGGCTACACCTTC
TRBV5-1,.,.,TRBJ1-2,CASSLYQGSDGYTF,TGCGCCAGCAGCTTGTATCAGGGAAGTGATGGCTACACCTTC
TRBV25-1,.,.,TRBJ1-4,CASSESGQGENEKLFF,TGTGCCAGCAGTGAATCGGGGCAGGGTGAAAATGAAAAACTGTTTTTT
TRBV13,.,TRBD1,TRBJ2-5,CASSLVLLGQGEGETQYF,TGTGCCAGCAGCTTAGTATTACTGGGACAGGGGGAAGGAGAGACCCAGTACTTC